The 7 T cell receptor beta chains listed next were all sequenced from one sample in a study of blood T cell repertoires in COVID-19 (dated by TCRdb to 2018 to 2021). Library prep was done by the immunoSEQ multiplex PCR assay. TCRdb retrieved this table from immuneACCESS and kept in-frame rearrangements only. Not all clones are present; in checked studies, unresolved V genes account for under half, and no reason is known for the remainder. The sample table shows a few hundred thousand clones, and approximately 91% are seen once. The biggest ten clones account for roughly a tenth of the sample. Sequencing was carried out using PBMCs or T cells enriched from blood (not recorded which). These receptors came from a woman in her thirties or forties who had recovered from COVID-19.

The chain recombines TRBV3-1 (or the pseudogene TRBV3-2) with TRBJ2-5, with 10 bases fitting TRBD2. Germline V gene sequence: CDR1 LGHDT, CDR2 YNNKEL (reference sequence). This CDR3 region has 16 residues. Trimming took 4 bases from V and 4 from J; bases not matched to a gene: 9. CDR3 in DNA: TGTGCCAGCAGCCTACATCTAGCGGGAGAGGGAGAGACCCAGTACTTC. It codes for CASSLHLAGEGETQYF.

This clone was counted a single time. The chain links TRBV7-8 to TRBJ2-7; 7 positions match TRBD1. CDR1 is SGHVS and CDR2 is FQNEAQ in the germline V gene. J was trimmed by 2 bases and V by 1 base; bases with no gene match: 2. The CDR3 has 14 amino acids. CDR3 residues: CASSLEDRPYEQYF. The CDR3 region has the DNA TGTGCCAGCAGCTTAGAGGACAGGCCCTACGAGCAGTACTTC.

The V call is TRBV15, the J call TRBJ2-5; 8 nucleotides agree with TRBD2. Trimming took 11 bases from V and 6 from J; bases not matched to a gene: 11. The CDR3 runs 13 residues. Germline CDR1 LNHNV, CDR2 YYDKDF (reference sequence). CDR3 bases: TGTGCCGCCGGCGGCGGGAGGTTGAAGACCCAGTACTTC. Protein product: CAAGGGRLKTQYF.

The chain recombines TRBV11-2 with TRBJ2-7; tentatively, D is TRBD1 (7 bases). Looked up from germline, CDR1 is SGHAT and CDR2 is FQNNGV. This CDR3 has 14 residues. Trimming stripped 3 bases from V and 3 bases from J, with 12 bases between. CDR3 sequence reads: CASSLGGTVYEQYF. The CDR3 bases are TGTGCCAGCAGCTTGGGCGGGACAGTCTACGAGCAGTACTTC.

The DNA of the CDR3 is TGTGCCAGCAGCCAGGGGGCACAGATATATGGCTACACCTTC. As protein: CASSQGAQIYGYTF. The chain carries TRBV3-1 (or the pseudogene TRBV3-2) and TRBJ1-2, with D possibly being TRBD1 (6 bases). Germline V gene data show CDR1 as LGHDT and CDR2 as YNNKEL (reference sequence). The germline V and J ends were trimmed by 3 bases and 5 bases, with 13 bases remaining between them. The CDR3 is 14 amino acids.

The rearrangement uses TRBV15 and TRBJ2-7; D unresolved. V lost 3 bases and J lost 5, with 5 bases in between. The CDR3 has 11 residues. Germline CDR1 LNHNV, CDR2 YYDKDF (reference sequence). The CDR3 here is CATSRNNEQYF. CDR3 in DNA: TGTGCCACCAGCAGGAACAACGAGCAGTACTTC.

In this sample, this clone turned up once. The rearrangement joins TRBV19 to TRBJ1-5, with 7 bases identical to TRBD1. V shed 6 bases and J 1 base; nucleotides not matched to a gene: 6. The CDR3 loop spans 15 amino acids. CDR1 LNHDA and CDR2 SQIVND come from the germline V gene (reference sequence). The chain's CDR3 is CASSQAGGSNQPQHF. DNA of the CDR3: TGTGCCAGTAGCCAGGCAGGGGGGAGCAATCAGCCCCAGCATTTT.